This TCR beta chain was recovered during a study of shared clonotypes between healthy human individuals. General study points: Among donors, clonotype sharing was expected to be affected by sequencing depth.

In this sample, this clone turned up a few times. What it binds is unknown. Germline V lookup: CDR1 MNHNS, CDR2 SASEGT. The V gene lost 4 bases and the J gene lost 5 bases, with 13 bases spanning the gap. This CDR3 is 14 amino acids long. The study separated CD4+ cells into CD45RA+ naive and CD45RA-negative memory subsets. The genomic DNA of each subset was split evenly across several immunoSEQ plates. This table comes from immunoSEQ multiplex PCR, and its TCRdb copy is limited to in-frame clones, with some not included. The table lists over 950,000 clones, 60% to 85% of them singletons, with 0.89% in the top ten.

The receptor comes from a young man in good health. Some clones in this sample may be carry-over from other donors' samples. This rearrangement joins TRBV6-1 to TRBJ2-3, with no clear D. The sample comprised memory CD4+ T cells from PBMCs. The sample's subset: CD45RA-negative fraction. The chain's CDR3 is CASSVRSLGDTQYF. The CDR3 coding sequence is TGTGCCAGCAGTGTGCGGTCCCTCGGAGATACGCAGTATTTT.